The 4 T cell receptor beta chains presented below share a single source sample, sequenced in a study of blood T cell repertoires in COVID-19. Libraries were prepared by immunoSEQ multiplex PCR; TCRdb keeps only in-frame clonotypes and omits some of them. Here the sample spans some 510,000 clones, roughly 90% being singletons. The source material was PBMCs or T cells enriched from blood (not recorded which). Every receptor here comes from a woman between 40 and 50 years old who had recovered from COVID-19.

The chain has TRBV11-2 and TRBJ1-4; possibly TRBD1 for D (5 bases). From germline, CDR1 is SGHAT and CDR2 FQNNGV. The length of the CDR3 is 15 residues. Trimming removed 4 bases at V and 8 bases at J, with 17 bases between. DNA of the CDR3: TGTGCCAGCAGCTCAATCGGGGGGGGTCGAGAAAAACTGTTTTTT. Amino acids: CASSSIGGGREKLFF.

The chain uses TRBV12-5 and TRBJ2-7; weak D call: TRBD2 (5 bases). The germline CDR1 and CDR2 sequences are LGHNT and FRNRAP. V lost 5 bases to trimming and J lost 2 bases, with 16 bases between them. The CDR3 has 15 amino acids. CDR3 DNA: TGTGCTAGTGGTCCCCGGACTGCCTTGACCTACGAGCAGTACTTC. Amino acid sequence: CASGPRTALTYEQYF.

The rearrangement uses TRBV5-4 and TRBJ2-7, with 14 bases matching TRBD2. There are 15 residues in the CDR3. J gave up 7 bases and V 6 bases, and 9 bases lay outside the gene matches. Germline V lookup: CDR1 SGHNT, CDR2 YYREEE (reference sequence). Here the CDR3 DNA reads TGTGCCAGCAAAGACTTGGGACTAGCGGGAGATGAGCAGTACTTC. Its protein product is CASKDLGLAGDEQYF.

The chain has TRBV4-3 and TRBJ2-7, with 7 bases lining up with TRBD2. Trimming took 0 bases from V and 3 from J; bases not matched to a gene: 5. CDR3 size: 15 residues. Germline V gene sequence: CDR1 LGHNA, CDR2 YSLEER. CDR3 bases: TGCGCCAGCAGCCAAGATCAAGGGGAGGGCTACGAGCAGTACTTC. Protein: CASSQDQGEGYEQYF.